These 24 T cell receptor beta chains share one sample of origin, sequenced in a study of PD-1 blockade in classical Hodgkin lymphoma. Libraries were prepared by immunoSEQ multiplex PCR; TCRdb keeps only in-frame clonotypes and omits some of them. The sample carries fewer than 90,000 clones, more than 85% recorded once. With no exception, relapse followed autologous stem cell transplantation in all patients, and brentuximab vedotin exposure varied. This sample comprised peripheral blood mononuclear cells (PBMCs), obtained at baseline. The source of these receptors is a human donor with classical Hodgkin lymphoma.

The rearrangement joins TRBV28 to TRBJ1-2, with a tentative D call TRBD1 (6 bases). This CDR3 spans 12 amino acids. The germline V and J ends were trimmed by 8 bases and 2 bases, with 9 bases remaining between them. The germline V gene encodes CDR1 MDHEN and CDR2 SYDVKM. CDR3 protein: CASGTLNYGYTF. CDR3 in DNA: TGTGCCAGCGGGACACTGAACTATGGCTACACCTTC.

This clone was seen a single time. The J gene is TRBJ1-2, the V gene TRBV30; D is uncertain. The CDR3 is 11 amino acids. Germline CDR1 GTSNPN, CDR2 SVGIG (reference sequence). V lost 0 bases and J 6 bases, leaving 5 bases between the germline ends. The CDR3 sequence: CAWSVRNGYTF. In nucleotides, the CDR3 is TGTGCCTGGAGTGTAAGGAATGGCTACACCTTC.

V usage is TRBV27 and J usage is TRBJ2-7; TRBD1 is a possible D gene (6 bases). Deletions cut 7 bases from V and 0 bases from J, with 16 bases between. The CDR3 contains 15 residues. CDR1 is MNHEY, CDR2 SMNVEV, per germline (reference sequence). DNA for the CDR3: TGTGCCAGCACCATACCGGGACAAAGCTCCTACGAGCAGTACTTC. Protein sequence: CASTIPGQSSYEQYF.

The rearrangement joins TRBV29-1 to TRBJ2-5; possibly TRBD1 for D (5 bases). Trimming took off 7 bases at V and 1 base at J, with 16 bases between the two ends. The CDR3 is 14 amino acids. Per the germline V gene, CDR1 is SQVTM and CDR2 is ANQGSEA. DNA of the CDR3: TGCAGCGCTAGGGCCAGGGTTACCCAAGAGACCCAGTACTTC. This encodes CSARARVTQETQYF.

The chain uses TRBV2 and TRBJ2-1, with TRBD2 matching over 11 bases. This CDR3 is 15 amino acids long. Losses at the gene ends were 6 bases for V and 6 bases for J; bases not matched to a gene: 7. Germline V gene sequence: CDR1 SNHLY, CDR2 FYNNEI. CDR3 in DNA: TGTGCCAGCAGGGATCTAGCGGGGGGCCGCAATGAGCAGTTCTTC. It encodes CASRDLAGGRNEQFF.

The V and J genes are TRBV14 and TRBJ2-1; D is perhaps TRBD2 (6 bases). The germline V gene encodes CDR1 SGHDN and CDR2 FVKESK. Trimming cost V 2 bases and J 10 bases, with 12 bases left between them. The CDR3 runs to 13 residues. CDR3 region: CASSQTGDMEQFF. The CDR3 nucleotides are TGTGCCAGCAGCCAAACGGGAGATATGGAGCAGTTCTTC.

The CDR3 DNA follows: TGTGCCAGCAGCTTTACGTCGGACACCTACAATGAGCAGTTCTTC. Translation gives CASSFTSDTYNEQFF. The V and J genes are TRBV7-3 and TRBJ2-1, with TRBD1 as a possible D gene (5 bases). Between the trimmed V and J ends, which lost 3 bases and 2 bases, there was a span of 11 bases. The CDR3 covers 15 residues. The germline gives CDR1 SGHTA, CDR2 FQGTGA.

The sample holds one count of this clone. Here the CDR3 DNA reads TGTGCCAGCAGAGGACTAGCTATCCACGAGCAGTACTTC. It codes for CASRGLAIHEQYF. This chain joins TRBV27 and TRBJ2-7; TRBD2 aligns across 8 bases. Per the germline V gene, CDR1 is MNHEY and CDR2 is SMNVEV (reference sequence). The CDR3 covers 13 residues. The V gene end was trimmed by 6 bases and the J gene end by 5 bases; junction bases not matched to a gene: 6.

V gene TRBV2 combines with J gene TRBJ1-5; D is perhaps TRBD1 (5 bases). Germline V gene sequence: CDR1 SNHLY, CDR2 FYNNEI. The CDR3 covers 16 residues. V was shortened by 6 bases and J by 0 bases, with 15 bases between the two germline ends. The DNA of the CDR3 is TGTGCCAGCAGCCCAATCGGGGGGTATAGCAATCAGCCCCAGCATTTT. Its translation is CASSPIGGYSNQPQHF.

This sequence joins TRBV5-5 and TRBJ1-3; D gene uncertain. The CDR3 length is 15 residues. Trimming pared 4 bases from V and 2 bases from J, leaving 13 bases between. The germline CDR1 and CDR2 sequences are SGHKS and YYEKEE (reference sequence). DNA for the CDR3: TGTGCCAGCAGCGCCTCTTTAGGACCTGGAAACACCATATATTTT. Translated, it gives CASSASLGPGNTIYF.

This clone appeared once. The chain is built from TRBV28 and TRBJ2-7; D is ambiguous. V shed 6 bases and J shed 5 bases, with 11 bases lying between them. The CDR3 covers 12 residues. The germline CDR1 and CDR2 sequences are MDHEN and SYDVKM. The CDR3 DNA follows: TGTGCCAGCAGGGGGTTTAAAAACGAGCAGTACTTC. Its protein is CASRGFKNEQYF.

The rearrangement links TRBV7-3 to TRBJ2-2; D gene uncertain. The V gene's germline CDR1 is SGHTA and CDR2 FQGTGA. CDR3 size: 13 residues. V was trimmed by 2 bases and J by 7 bases, leaving 8 bases between them. The CDR3, as DNA: TGTGCCAGCAGCTTAGGTGTGATCGGGGAGCTGTTTTTT. Translating it yields CASSLGVIGELFF.

The rearrangement links TRBV19 to TRBJ1-5; D is unclear. The ends were cut back, 5 bases at V and 3 bases at J, with 14 bases in the middle. Germline-derived CDR1 and CDR2 are LNHDA and SQIVND (reference sequence). This CDR3 contains 15 residues. The CDR3 spells CASSPQAFNNQPQHF. CDR3 in DNA: TGTGCCAGTAGTCCCCAGGCGTTCAACAATCAGCCCCAGCATTTT.

V gene TRBV27 combines with J gene TRBJ2-1; 9 bases line up with TRBD2. Germline V gives CDR1 MNHEY, CDR2 SMNVEV (reference sequence). V lost 2 bases and J lost 4; bases outside the gene matches: 6. This CDR3 spans 16 amino acids. This chain's CDR3 is CASSLVLAGGYNEQFF. The CDR3 DNA is TGTGCCAGCAGTTTAGTCTTGGCGGGAGGGTACAATGAGCAGTTCTTC.

J is TRBJ1-3 and V is TRBV7-3, with D possibly being TRBD1 (5 bases). The length of the CDR3 is 14 residues. The germline V gene has CDR1 SGHTA and CDR2 FQGTGA. V gave up 3 bases and J gave up 4 bases, with 10 bases separating them. The CDR3 reads CASSFGGGGNTIYF. CDR3 DNA: TGTGCCAGCAGCTTTGGGGGTGGAGGAAACACCATATATTTT.

The gene calls are TRBV28 and TRBJ2-7, with D possibly being TRBD1 (7 bases). The CDR3 spans 14 residues. From germline, CDR1 is MDHEN and CDR2 SYDVKM. Trimming removed 5 bases at V and 2 bases at J, with 13 bases between. CDR3 nucleotide sequence: TGTGCCAGCAGTCTCAGGGGGGTTGCCTACGAGCAGTACTTC. Translated, it gives CASSLRGVAYEQYF.

The chain links TRBV19 to TRBJ2-1, with TRBD2 identical over 16 bases. Germline CDR1 LNHDA, CDR2 SQIVND (reference sequence). CDR3 length: 18 residues. V lost 2 bases to trimming and J lost 8 bases; unmatched junction nucleotides: 9. The DNA of the CDR3 is TGTGCCAGTAGTATATATGGGACTAGCGGGAGGGCCGTGGATGAGCAGTTCTTC. Its translation: CASSIYGTSGRAVDEQFF. The full variable domain, in which reference TRBV19 and TRBJ2-1 provide the parts outside the CDR3, is DGGITQSPKYLFRKEGQNVTLSCEQNLNHDAMYWYRQDPGQGLRLIYYSQIVNDFQKGDIAEGYSVSREKKESFPLTVTSAQKNPTAFYLCASSIYGTSGRAVDEQFFGPGTRLTVL.

This sequence joins TRBV7-9 and TRBJ2-3, with D perhaps being TRBD1 or TRBD2 (5 bases each). The V gene lost 5 bases and the J gene lost 2 bases, with 17 bases spanning the gap. The CDR3 extends over 16 amino acids. Germline V lookup: CDR1 SEHNR, CDR2 FQNEAQ (reference sequence). CDR3 protein: CASSVTGTLYTDTQYF. In DNA, the CDR3 is TGTGCCAGCAGCGTAACCGGGACCCTCTACACAGATACGCAGTATTTT.

The rearrangement links TRBV5-1 to TRBJ2-3; 11 nucleotides align to TRBD2. Germline loops: CDR1 SGHRS, CDR2 YFSETQ. The CDR3 is 20 amino acids. Germline trimming cut 3 bases from V and 3 bases from J; bases unmatched to any gene: 18. The CDR3 here is CASSSQRGVLAGGLTDTQYF. The CDR3 region has the DNA TGCGCCAGCAGCTCGCAAAGGGGGGTGCTAGCGGGAGGCCTGACAGATACGCAGTATTTT. Drawing the rest from reference TRBV5-1 and TRBJ2-3, the complete variable domain is KAGVTQTPRYLIKTRGQQVTLSCSPISGHRSVSWYQQTPGQGLQFLFEYFSETQRNKGNFPGRFSGRQFSNSRSEMNVSTLELGDSALYLCASSSQRGVLAGGLTDTQYFGPGTRLTVL.

The CDR3 DNA sequence: TGTGCCAGCATCCCACAGGGGAGCCACGAGCAGTACTTC. It yields the protein CASIPQGSHEQYF. The V gene is TRBV6-1, the J gene TRBJ2-7, with 7 bases fitting TRBD1. Germline V gene sequence: CDR1 MNHNS, CDR2 SASEGT. The CDR3 extends over 13 amino acids. V trimming: 7 bases; J trimming: 5 bases; junction bases outside the gene matches: 8.

The V gene is TRBV11-1, the J gene TRBJ2-7, with 11 bases fitting TRBD1. Germline CDR1 SGHAT, CDR2 FQDESV (reference sequence). The CDR3 runs to 16 residues. V shed 4 bases, J shed 3 bases, and the junction held 8 bases outside the gene matches. CDR3 amino acids: CASSSLTGTGGYEQYF. The CDR3, as DNA: TGTGCCAGCAGCTCCCTGACCGGGACAGGGGGCTACGAGCAGTACTTC.

The chain uses TRBV18 and TRBJ2-5; D ambiguous. CDR3 length: 11 residues. CDR1 and CDR2 (germline): KGHSH, LQKENI. V gave up 8 bases and J gave up 2 bases, with 6 bases separating them. The CDR3 coding sequence is TGTGCCAGCACCGAACAAGAGACCCAGTACTTC. It translates to CASTEQETQYF.

The gene calls are TRBV14 and TRBJ2-7; 8 nucleotides line up with TRBD2. The germline CDR1 and CDR2 sequences are SGHDN and FVKESK. V lost 4 bases to trimming and J lost 2 bases; unmatched junction nucleotides: 4. This CDR3 is built from 14 residues. In DNA, the CDR3 is TGTGCCAGCAGCCCGGGACTAGGTGCCTACGAGCAGTACTTC. The encoded protein is CASSPGLGAYEQYF. Full variable domain (missing parts from reference TRBV14 and TRBJ2-7): EAGVTQFPSHSVIEKGQTVTLRCDPISGHDNLYWYRRVMGKEIKFLLHFVKESKQDESGMPNNRFLAERTGGTYSTLKVQPAELEDSGVYFCASSPGLGAYEQYFGPGTRLTVT.

DNA of the CDR3: TGTGCCAGCAGCGGCTGGGGGGAGGGAAACATTCAGTACTTC. Amino acid sequence: CASSGWGEGNIQYF. The chain uses TRBV5-5 and TRBJ2-4; 7 positions match TRBD2. The CDR3 covers 14 residues. Trimming cost V 4 bases and J 6 bases; bases outside gene matches: 7. Germline CDR1 is SGHKS and CDR2 is YYEKEE (reference sequence).